A selection of T cell receptor beta chains follows, all from one sample in a study of blood T cell repertoires in COVID-19. Clones were sequenced by immunoSEQ multiplex PCR, and TCRdb holds only the in-frame ones, with some missing. The repertoire holds 150,000 to 250,000 clones, with 82% as singletons. Material: PBMCs or T cells enriched from blood (not recorded which). These receptors all stem from a man between 40 and 49 years old who had recovered from COVID-19. Both conserved end residues are part of each CDR3. The order of the fields is V gene, J gene, clone size, D gene, CDR3 protein, CDR3 DNA. The D gene is left open where the match is weak. Clone sizes are given selectively: once, few, many, or a class where the clone is expanded.

>TRBV18|TRBJ1-5|NA|TRBD1
CASRQGIRQPQHF
TGTGCCAGCCGACAGGGGATACGTCAGCCCCAGCATTTT
>TRBV4-1|TRBJ2-7|NA|NA
CASSQEEGAYEQYF
TGCGCCAGCAGCCAAGAAGAGGGGGCCTACGAGCAGTACTTC
>TRBV11-3|TRBJ2-3|NA|TRBD2
CASSLGLGLAGEDTQYF
TGTGCCAGCAGCTTAGGCCTGGGACTAGCGGGAGAGGATACGCAGTATTTT
>TRBV27|TRBJ2-6|NA|NA
CASSLGVSWANVLTF
TGTGCCAGCAGTTTAGGTGTGAGTTGGGCCAACGTCCTGACTTTC
>TRBV5-6|TRBJ1-2|NA|TRBD1
CASSFISGTGGYGYTF
TGTGCCAGCAGCTTTATCTCCGGGACAGGGGGATATGGCTACACCTTC
>TRBV6-2/TRBV6-3|TRBJ2-2|NA|NA
CASSYSSRQGELFF
TGTGCCAGCAGTTACTCTTCCCGACAGGGGGAGCTGTTTTTT
>TRBV5-1|TRBJ2-1|once|TRBD1
CASSFYTGDGEQFF
TGCGCCAGCAGCTTTTATACAGGGGATGGAGAGCAGTTCTTC
>TRBV6-2/TRBV6-3|TRBJ1-1|NA|NA
CASSQTEVGTEAFF
TGTGCCAGCAGTCAGACAGAAGTTGGCACTGAAGCTTTCTTT
>TRBV28|TRBJ2-3|NA|NA
CASTLPRADTQYF
TGTGCCAGCACCCTTCCTCGGGCAGATACGCAGTATTTT
>TRBV21-1|TRBJ1-6|NA|NA
CASERQGGSPLHF
TGTGCCAGCGAAAGGCAGGGCGGATCACCCCTCCACTTT
>TRBV6-2/TRBV6-3|TRBJ1-1|NA|NA
CASSYSIAGEGITEAFF
TGTGCCAGCAGTTACAGTATCGCGGGGGAAGGGATAACTGAAGCTTTCTTT